The sequence of this T cell receptor beta chain was determined in a study of blood T cell repertoires in COVID-19. There are 14 residues in the CDR3. In germline, CDR1 is KGHSH, CDR2 LQKENI. Between the trimmed V and J ends, which lost 6 bases and 5 bases, there was a span of 16 bases. The table came from immunoSEQ multiplex PCR; TCRdb's copy has only in-frame clones and leaves some out. The table records roughly 300,000 clones, about 85% of them present only once. Sequenced sample: PBMCs or T cells enriched from blood (not recorded which). The sequence derives from a woman in her 30s who had recovered from COVID-19. The chain recombines TRBV18 with TRBJ1-1; D may be TRBD1 (6 bases). In DNA form, the CDR3 reads TGTGCCAGCTCGCAACAGGGTTTAGGGACTGAAGCTTTCTTT. This translates into CASSQQGLGTEAFF.